One TCR beta chain is described in this entry. This clonotype was detected a few times. Its antigen specificity is not known. No much larger clone exists at a distance of one base, and base qualities are not known. Synthesis of TCR cDNA relied on 5'RACE template switching, a step that introduced a universal primer site along with unique molecular identifiers. Priming for cDNA synthesis came from both the TCR alpha and TCR beta constant segments. Libraries were amplified in two PCR steps, with sample barcodes and sequencing adapters added in the second step. Sequencing of libraries was done on Illumina HiSeq 2500 (2x100 bp) or NovaSeq (2x150 bp). In the authors' own workflow: MIGEC handled demultiplexing of reads and collapsing into UMI consensus sequences, while MiXCR performed V(D)J alignment. Vaccine-responding clonotypes were defined with edgeR using replicate PBMC samples, requiring FDR below 0.01 and a log2 fold change above 5 up to day 15. CD4 or CD8 identity was assigned to each bulk clonotype according to whether the clonotype was present at higher abundance in the sequenced CD4 repertoire or the sequenced CD8 repertoire. TCRdb passed the public sequencing reads through fastp at Q25 and MiXCR, retaining productive beta sequences. Records with the same CDR3 protein are collapsed into one entry carrying the most frequent genes and DNA. Clone size and V and J calls follow TCRdb, not the original study. The sample records hundreds of thousands of distinct CDR3 sequences, 6.2% of which are singletons. Jointly, the top ten make up about 15% of the sample.

Including cysteine and phenylalanine, the CDR3 has 15 amino acids. The read is trimmed to its CDR3 DNA, 45 bases read in frame from base 1. Sequences SGHNT (CDR1) and YYREEE (CDR2) are obtained from the germline V gene (reference sequence). Unmatched junction bases come to 8, with V trimmed by 4 bases and J by 8 bases. The sample comes from a study of T cells after yellow fever vaccination (dated by TCRdb to the late 2010s). About the study as a whole: The SMART-Seq v4 Ultra Low Input RNA kit was used to prepare libraries from fractions with low cell numbers. Bulk TCR alpha and beta repertoires were sequenced longitudinally to track T-cell clones before and after primary and booster YFV17D yellow fever vaccination. Two healthy male donors made up the cohort, one aged 18 to 29 years and the other aged 30 to 40 years. Blood was drawn at multiple timepoints before and after primary and secondary immunization, with bulk PBMC replicates and cell subsets isolated.

Results and caveats for the whole study, not just this receptor: A small fraction of clonotypes appeared in both the CD4 and CD8 compartments, likely as a result of convergent recombination. The secondary T-cell response was found to be weaker but faster than the primary response, with a peak reached on day 5 rather than on day 15. After the booster, most clones that had expanded after primary vaccination were detected again (about 95% of CD4 and around nine tenths of CD8), suggesting broad maintenance of memory. FACS-sorted repertoires could contain abundant contaminating clonotypes from the bulk population, so computational filtering was required. Because the study included only a couple of donors, the extent to which the findings can be generalized is limited.

According to the study, the label for this sample's treatment or condition signals: live attenuated yellow fever vaccine strain. At every blood-draw timepoint, two biological replicates of bulk PBMCs were collected. PBMCs were isolated from peripheral blood using a standard Ficoll-Paque protocol. RNA was extracted with TriZol from bulk PBMCs, CD4 and CD8 fractions, and dextramer-positive and dextramer-negative fractions. The sequence was collected from a man aged 25-45 years who received the YFV17D yellow fever vaccine. Recombination linked TRBV5-4 to TRBJ2-2; 10 central nucleotides agree with TRBD2. Sample: PBMCs, taken 5 days after the yellow fever booster vaccination. DNA sequence: TGTGCCAGCAGCCCCGGGACTAGCGCAACAGGGGAGCTGTTTTTT. Translated, this gives CASSPGTSATGELFF. With the rest looked up from the reference TRBV5-4 and TRBJ2-2 genes rather than sequenced, the full variable domain is ETGVTQSPTHLIKTRGQQVTLRCSSQSGHNTVSWYQQALGQGPQFIFQYYREEENGRGNFPPRFSGLQFPNYSSELNVNALELDDSALYLCASSPGTSATGELFFGEGSRLTVL.